This TCR beta chain was captured by sequencing in a study of blood T cell repertoires in COVID-19. Study processing details: The authors estimated nucleated cell counts from reference gene primer amplification. Clones were sequenced by immunoSEQ multiplex PCR, and TCRdb holds only the in-frame ones, with some missing. V and J calls and clone size come straight from that table; D and trimming were deduced from the DNA. The table lists around 110,000 clones, about nine tenths of them singletons. This CDR3 has 17 amino acids. Germline loops: CDR1 SGDLS, CDR2 YYNGEE. V was shortened by 1 base and J by 1 base, with 16 bases between the two germline ends. This clone was found once.

The chain has TRBV9 and TRBJ2-3, with D perhaps TRBD1 (7 bases). The clonotype was recovered from a human donor with active COVID-19. The donor label of this sample is uncertain. The source material was peripheral blood. The CDR3 loop reads CASSVWGDREGTDTQYF. The DNA for the CDR3 is TGTGCCAGCAGCGTATGGGGCGACAGGGAGGGCACAGATACGCAGTATTTT.